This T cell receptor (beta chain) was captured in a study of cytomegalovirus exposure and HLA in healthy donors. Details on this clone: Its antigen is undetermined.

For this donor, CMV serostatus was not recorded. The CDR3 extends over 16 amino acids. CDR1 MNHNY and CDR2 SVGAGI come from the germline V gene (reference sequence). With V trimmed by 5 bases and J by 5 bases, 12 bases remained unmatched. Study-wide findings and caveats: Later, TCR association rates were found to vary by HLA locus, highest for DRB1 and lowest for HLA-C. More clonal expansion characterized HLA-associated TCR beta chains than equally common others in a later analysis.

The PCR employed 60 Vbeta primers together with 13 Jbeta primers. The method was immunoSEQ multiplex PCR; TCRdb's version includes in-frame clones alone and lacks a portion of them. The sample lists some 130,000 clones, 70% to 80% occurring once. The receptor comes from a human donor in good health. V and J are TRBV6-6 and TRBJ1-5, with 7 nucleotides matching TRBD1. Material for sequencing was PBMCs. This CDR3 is CASSQPLGQGDQPQHF. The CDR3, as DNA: TGTGCCAGCAGTCAGCCCCTGGGTCAGGGGGATCAGCCCCAGCATTTT.